This T cell receptor (beta chain) was found in a study of cytomegalovirus exposure and HLA in healthy donors. V shed 1 base and J shed 0 bases, with 18 bases lying between them. The V gene's germline CDR1 is LNHDA and CDR2 SQIVND (reference sequence). CDR3 length: 18 residues. With 60 Vbeta and 13 Jbeta primers, the PCR was carried out. Generated by immunoSEQ multiplex PCR, the TCRdb table keeps only in-frame clones and is missing some. The sample shows more than 85,000 clones, approximately 73% of them seen only once. This clone was seen just once. The V and J genes are TRBV19 and TRBJ1-1; D may be TRBD1 (5 bases). The sequenced sample was PBMCs. The clonotype originates from a woman aged 50 to 60 in good health and CMV-seropositive. The CDR3 DNA follows: TGTGCCAGTAGTATAGTGTCCGACAGAATCAAATTGAACACTGAAGCTTTCTTT. This gives the protein CASSIVSDRIKLNTEAFF.